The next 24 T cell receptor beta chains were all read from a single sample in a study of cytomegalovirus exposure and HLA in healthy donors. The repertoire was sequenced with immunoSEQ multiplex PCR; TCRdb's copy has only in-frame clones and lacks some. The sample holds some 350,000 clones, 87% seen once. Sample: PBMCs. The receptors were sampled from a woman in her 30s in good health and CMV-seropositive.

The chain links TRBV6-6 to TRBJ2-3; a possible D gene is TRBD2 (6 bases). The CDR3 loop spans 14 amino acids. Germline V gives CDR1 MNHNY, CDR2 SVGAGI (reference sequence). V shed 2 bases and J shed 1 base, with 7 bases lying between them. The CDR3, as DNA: TGTGCCAGCAGTTACGCTAGCGGCACAGATACGCAGTATTTT. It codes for CASSYASGTDTQYF.

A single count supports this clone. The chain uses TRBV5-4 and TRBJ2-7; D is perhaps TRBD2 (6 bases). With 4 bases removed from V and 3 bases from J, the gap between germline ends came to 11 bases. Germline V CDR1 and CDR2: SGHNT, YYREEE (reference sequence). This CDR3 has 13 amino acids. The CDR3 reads CASSPRENYEQYF. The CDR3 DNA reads TGTGCCAGCAGCCCCCGGGAGAACTACGAGCAGTACTTC.

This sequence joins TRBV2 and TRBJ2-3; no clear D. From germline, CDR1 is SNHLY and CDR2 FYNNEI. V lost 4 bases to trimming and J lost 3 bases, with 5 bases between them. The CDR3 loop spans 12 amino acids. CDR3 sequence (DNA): TGTGCCAGCAGTGGGTTAACAGATACGCAGTATTTT. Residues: CASSGLTDTQYF.

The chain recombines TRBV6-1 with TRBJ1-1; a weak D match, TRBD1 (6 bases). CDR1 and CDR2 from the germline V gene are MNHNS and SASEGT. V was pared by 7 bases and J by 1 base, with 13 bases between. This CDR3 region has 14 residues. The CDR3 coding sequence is TGTGCCAGCACTATAACAGGGCCGAACACTGAAGCTTTCTTT. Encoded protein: CASTITGPNTEAFF.

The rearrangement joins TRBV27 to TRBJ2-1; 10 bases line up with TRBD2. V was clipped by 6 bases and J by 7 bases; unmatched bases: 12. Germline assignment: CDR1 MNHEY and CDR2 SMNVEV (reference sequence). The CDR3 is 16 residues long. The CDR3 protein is CASSYLIAGGENEQFF. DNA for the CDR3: TGTGCCAGCAGCTACCTAATAGCGGGGGGCGAGAATGAGCAGTTCTTC.

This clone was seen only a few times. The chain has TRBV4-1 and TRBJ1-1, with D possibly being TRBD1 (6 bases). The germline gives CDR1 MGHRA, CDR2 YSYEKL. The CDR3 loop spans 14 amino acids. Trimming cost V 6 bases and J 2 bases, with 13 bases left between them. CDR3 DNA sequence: TGCGCCAGCAGAACCCAGACAGGCAACACTGAAGCTTTCTTT. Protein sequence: CASRTQTGNTEAFF.

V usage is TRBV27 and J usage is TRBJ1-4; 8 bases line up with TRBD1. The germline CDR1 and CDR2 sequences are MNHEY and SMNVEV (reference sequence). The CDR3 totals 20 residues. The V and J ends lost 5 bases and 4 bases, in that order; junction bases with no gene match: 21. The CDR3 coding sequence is TGTGCCAGCAGTACCCTCGACAGGGGAGAGTTAGCCGATTATAATGAAAAACTGTTTTTT. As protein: CASSTLDRGELADYNEKLFF. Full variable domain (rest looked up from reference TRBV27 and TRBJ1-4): EAQVTQNPRYLITVTGKKLTVTCSQNMNHEYMSWYRQDPGLGLRQIYYSMNVEVTDKGDVPEGYKVSRKEKRNFPLILESPSPNQTSLYFCASSTLDRGELADYNEKLFFGSGTQLSVL.

The DNA of the CDR3 is TGTGCCAGCGGGGAAAGGGTCCAAGAGACCCAGTACTTC. Translating it yields CASGERVQETQYF. The genes are TRBV28 and TRBJ2-5; D gene uncertain. The CDR3 contains 13 residues. V lost 8 bases, J lost 1 base, and 11 bases lay in between. Germline CDR1 is MDHEN and CDR2 is SYDVKM. Full variable domain (outside the CDR3, taken from reference TRBV28 and TRBJ2-5): DVKVTQSSRYLVKRTGEKVFLECVQDMDHENMFWYRQDPGLGLRLIYFSYDVKMKEKGDIPEGYSVSREKKERFSLILESASTNQTSMYLCASGERVQETQYFGPGTRLLVL.

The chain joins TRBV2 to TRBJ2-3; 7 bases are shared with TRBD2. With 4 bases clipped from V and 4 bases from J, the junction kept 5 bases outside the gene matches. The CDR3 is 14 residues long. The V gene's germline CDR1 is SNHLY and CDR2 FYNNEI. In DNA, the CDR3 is TGTGCCAGCAGTGTGGGCGGGAGCGCAGATACGCAGTATTTT. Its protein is CASSVGGSADTQYF.

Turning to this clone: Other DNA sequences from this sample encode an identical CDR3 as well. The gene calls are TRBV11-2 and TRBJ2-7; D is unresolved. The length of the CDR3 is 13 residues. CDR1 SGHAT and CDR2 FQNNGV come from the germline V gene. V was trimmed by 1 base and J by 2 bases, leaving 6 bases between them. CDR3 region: CASSLGQTYEQYF. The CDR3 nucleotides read TGTGCCAGCAGCTTAGGGCAGACCTACGAGCAGTACTTC. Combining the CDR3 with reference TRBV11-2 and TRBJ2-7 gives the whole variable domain EAGVAQSPRYKIIEKRQSVAFWCNPISGHATLYWYQQILGQGPKLLIQFQNNGVVDDSQLPKDRFSAERLKGVDSTLKIQPAKLEDSAVYLCASSLGQTYEQYFGPGTRLTVT.

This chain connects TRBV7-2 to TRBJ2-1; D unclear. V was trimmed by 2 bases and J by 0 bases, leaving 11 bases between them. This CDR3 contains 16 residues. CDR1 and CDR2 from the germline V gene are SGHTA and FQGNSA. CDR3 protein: CASSLWTRGSYNEQFF. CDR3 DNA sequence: TGTGCCAGCAGCTTATGGACCAGAGGCTCCTACAATGAGCAGTTCTTC.

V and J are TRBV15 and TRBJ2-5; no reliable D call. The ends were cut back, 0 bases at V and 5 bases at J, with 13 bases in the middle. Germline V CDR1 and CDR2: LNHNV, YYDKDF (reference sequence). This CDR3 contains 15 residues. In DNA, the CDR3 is TGTGCCACCAGCAGAGACCGGGTCCCATCGGAGACCCAGTACTTC. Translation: CATSRDRVPSETQYF. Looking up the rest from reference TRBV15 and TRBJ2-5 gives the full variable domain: DAMVIQNPRYQVTQFGKPVTLSCSQTLNHNVMYWYQQKSSQAPKLLFHYYDKDFNNEADTPDNFQSRRPNTSFCFLDIRSPGLGDTAMYLCATSRDRVPSETQYFGPGTRLLVL.

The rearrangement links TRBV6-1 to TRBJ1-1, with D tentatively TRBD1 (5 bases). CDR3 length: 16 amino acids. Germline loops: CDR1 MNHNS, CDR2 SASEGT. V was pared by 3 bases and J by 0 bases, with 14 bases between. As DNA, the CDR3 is TGTGCCAGCAGTGAGGTTCTGCGGGGCATGAACACTGAAGCTTTCTTT. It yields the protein CASSEVLRGMNTEAFF.

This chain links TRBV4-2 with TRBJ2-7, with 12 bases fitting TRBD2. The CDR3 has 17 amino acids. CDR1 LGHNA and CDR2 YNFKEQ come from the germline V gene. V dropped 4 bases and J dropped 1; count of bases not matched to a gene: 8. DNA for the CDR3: TGTGCCAGCAGCCCGGAAGGGACTAGCGGGTGGTCCTACGAGCAGTACTTC. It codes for CASSPEGTSGWSYEQYF.

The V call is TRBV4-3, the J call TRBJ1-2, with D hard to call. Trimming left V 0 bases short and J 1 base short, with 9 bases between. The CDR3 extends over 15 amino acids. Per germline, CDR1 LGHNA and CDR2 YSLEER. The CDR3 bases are TGCGCCAGCAGCCAAGAACGCAGCCTTAACTATGGCTACACCTTC. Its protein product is CASSQERSLNYGYTF.

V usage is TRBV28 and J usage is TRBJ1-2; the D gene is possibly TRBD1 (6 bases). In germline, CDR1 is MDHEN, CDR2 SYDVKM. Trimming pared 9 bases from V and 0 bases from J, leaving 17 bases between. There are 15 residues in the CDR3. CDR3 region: CASHGGGSTNYGYTF. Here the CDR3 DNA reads TGTGCCAGTCACGGCGGGGGCTCTACTAACTATGGCTACACCTTC.

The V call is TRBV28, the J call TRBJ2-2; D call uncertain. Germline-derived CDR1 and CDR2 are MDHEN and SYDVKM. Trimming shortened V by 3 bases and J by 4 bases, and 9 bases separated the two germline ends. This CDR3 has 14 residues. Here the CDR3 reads CASSFYRTTGELFF. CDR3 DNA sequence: TGTGCCAGCAGTTTCTACAGAACCACCGGGGAGCTGTTTTTT.

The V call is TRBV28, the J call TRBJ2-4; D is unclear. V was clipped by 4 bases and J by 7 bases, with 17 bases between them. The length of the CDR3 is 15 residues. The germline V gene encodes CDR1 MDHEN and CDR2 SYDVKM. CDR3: CASSSTANPSNIQYF. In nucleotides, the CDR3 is TGTGCCAGCAGTTCTACAGCGAACCCAAGCAACATTCAGTACTTC.

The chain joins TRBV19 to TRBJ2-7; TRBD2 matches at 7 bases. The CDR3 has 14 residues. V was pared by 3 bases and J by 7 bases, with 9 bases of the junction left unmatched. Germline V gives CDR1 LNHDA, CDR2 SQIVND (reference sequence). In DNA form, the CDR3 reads TGTGCCAGTAGTATCGGGGGGACTTCGGGTGAGCAGTACTTC. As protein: CASSIGGTSGEQYF.

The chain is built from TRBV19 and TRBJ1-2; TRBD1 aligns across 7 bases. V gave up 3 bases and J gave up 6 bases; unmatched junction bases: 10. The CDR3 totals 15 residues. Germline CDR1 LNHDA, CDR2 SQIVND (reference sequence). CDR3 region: CASSINFSGTDGYTF. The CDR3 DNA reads TGTGCCAGTAGTATTAATTTTTCGGGGACAGATGGCTACACCTTC.

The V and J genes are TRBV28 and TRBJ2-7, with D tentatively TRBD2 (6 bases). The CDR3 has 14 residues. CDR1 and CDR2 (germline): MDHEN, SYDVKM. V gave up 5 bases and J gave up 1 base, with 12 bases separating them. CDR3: CASSRGGGSYEQYF. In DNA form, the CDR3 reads TGTGCCAGCAGTAGAGGAGGAGGGTCCTACGAGCAGTACTTC.

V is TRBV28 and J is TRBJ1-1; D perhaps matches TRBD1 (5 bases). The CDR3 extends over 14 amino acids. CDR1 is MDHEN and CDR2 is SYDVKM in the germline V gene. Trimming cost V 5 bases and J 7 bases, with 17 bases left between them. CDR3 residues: CASSRWGREVEAFF. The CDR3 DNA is TGTGCCAGCAGTCGATGGGGCAGGGAGGTTGAAGCTTTCTTT.

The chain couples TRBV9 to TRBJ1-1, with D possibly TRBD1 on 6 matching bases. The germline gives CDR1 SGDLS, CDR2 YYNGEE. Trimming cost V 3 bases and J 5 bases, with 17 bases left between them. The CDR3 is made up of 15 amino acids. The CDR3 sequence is CASSGPFGGGTEAFF. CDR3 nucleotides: TGTGCCAGCAGCGGGCCCTTCGGGGGCGGAACTGAAGCTTTCTTT. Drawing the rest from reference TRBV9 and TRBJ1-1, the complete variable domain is DSGVTQTPKHLITATGQRVTLRCSPRSGDLSVYWYQQSLDQGLQFLIQYYNGEERAKGNILERFSAQQFPDLHSELNLSSLELGDSALYFCASSGPFGGGTEAFFGQGTRLTVV.

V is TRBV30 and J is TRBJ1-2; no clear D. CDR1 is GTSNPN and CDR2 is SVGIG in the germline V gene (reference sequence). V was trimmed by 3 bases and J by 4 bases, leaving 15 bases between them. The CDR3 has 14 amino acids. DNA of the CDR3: TGTGCCTGGAGGGCTTCGTCGTTCCTCTATGGCTACACCTTC. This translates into CAWRASSFLYGYTF. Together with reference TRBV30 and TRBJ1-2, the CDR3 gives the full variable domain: SQTIHQWPATLVQPVGSPLSLECTVEGTSNPNLYWYRQAAGRGLQLLFYSVGIGQISSEVPQNLSASRPQDRQFILSSKKLLLSDSGFYLCAWRASSFLYGYTFGSGTRLTVV.